These T cell receptor beta chains were read from a single sample in a study of blood T cell repertoires in COVID-19. Assay used: immunoSEQ multiplex PCR; TCRdb lists only in-frame clones, some missing. In the table there are approximately 270,000 clones, about four fifths of which are singletons. What was sequenced was peripheral blood. The receptor set was obtained from a person aged 65 to 85 with COVID-19, enrolled during active disease. CDR3s include the opening cysteine and the closing phenylalanine or tryptophan. Fields, in order: clone size, J gene, V gene, D gene, CDR3 protein, CDR3 DNA. The D gene is left open where the match is weak. Clone size is not always given. Where it is, it says once, few, many or a class for expanded clones.

-,TRBJ1-4,TRBV7-6,-,CASSLRGSGNEKLFF,TGTGCCAGCAGCCTCAGGGGATCGGGTAATGAAAAACTGTTTTTT
-,TRBJ2-1,TRBV5-1,-,CASSLSPGTRYNEQFF,TGCGCCAGCAGCCTTTCCCCCGGGACTCGCTACAATGAGCAGTTCTTC
-,TRBJ2-5,TRBV6-2/TRBV6-3,TRBD1,CASSRDRGVVRETQYF,TGTGCCAGCAGCCGGGACAGGGGCGTCGTGCGAGAGACCCAGTACTTC
-,TRBJ2-3,TRBV7-3,-,CASSPNQPTSTQYF,TGTGCCAGCAGCCCCAACCAGCCGACTAGTACGCAGTATTTT
-,TRBJ1-4,TRBV29-1,TRBD1,CSVAGQPNEKLFF,TGCAGCGTCGCGGGACAGCCCAATGAAAAACTGTTTTTT
-,TRBJ1-2,TRBV9,TRBD1,CASSLDRTGRNGYTF,TGTGCCAGCAGCCTAGACCGGACAGGGAGGAATGGCTACACCTTC
few,TRBJ2-1,TRBV11-2,TRBD2,CASSLELAGYYNEQFF,TGTGCCAGCAGCTTAGAGCTAGCGGGTTATTACAATGAGCAGTTCTTC
-,TRBJ1-1,TRBV10-2,TRBD1,CASSVDRVEMDFF,TGCGCCAGCAGTGTAGACAGGGTTGAAATGGATTTCTTT
-,TRBJ2-3,TRBV6-6,-,CASSPGGWSSGTDTQYF,TGTGCCAGCAGCCCAGGGGGGTGGAGTAGCGGAACAGATACGCAGTATTTT
-,TRBJ2-1,TRBV19,TRBD2,CASSARAGAGYNEQFF,TGTGCCAGTAGCGCTCGAGCGGGGGCGGGGTACAATGAGCAGTTCTTC
once,TRBJ1-6,TRBV7-9,TRBD1,CASSAWPDRDGSPLHF,TGTGCCAGCAGCGCATGGCCAGACAGGGACGGATCACCCCTCCACTTT
-,TRBJ1-6,TRBV27,TRBD1,CASSRRDSNSPLHF,TGTGCCAGCAGCAGAAGGGACAGCAATTCACCCCTCCACTTT
-,TRBJ2-5,TRBV6-2/TRBV6-3,TRBD2,CASSYSVHRRGDRETQYF,TGTGCCAGCAGTTATTCAGTTCACAGGCGGGGGGACCGAGAGACCCAGTACTTC
-,TRBJ2-7,TRBV6-2/TRBV6-3,-,CASSYGTLSYEQYF,TGTGCCAGCAGTTACGGGACTCTTTCCTACGAGCAGTACTTC
-,TRBJ2-7,TRBV7-2,TRBD2,CASSLVSTWAGGPYEQYF,TGTGCCAGCAGCTTAGTCTCGACGTGGGCGGGAGGGCCCTACGAGCAGTACTTC
-,TRBJ2-3,TRBV18,TRBD2,CASSPPVSGGGDTQYF,TGTGCCAGCTCACCACCGGTTTCGGGGGGTGGAGATACGCAGTATTTT
-,TRBJ2-2,TRBV7-5,-,CVRSRPGTSGGANTGELFF,TGTGTCAGAAGCAGACCCGGGACTAGCGGGGGCGCGAACACCGGGGAGCTGTTTTTT
-,TRBJ1-1,TRBV7-2,TRBD1,CASSLVGTGAQGGEAFF,TGTGCCAGCAGCTTAGTCGGTACAGGGGCTCAGGGGGGTGAAGCTTTCTTT
-,TRBJ1-1,TRBV6-1,-,CASSEYGHQNTEAFF,TGTGCCAGCAGTGAATATGGACACCAGAACACTGAAGCTTTCTTT
-,TRBJ2-7,TRBV6-6,TRBD1,CASSYKTGFGYEQYF,TGTGCCAGCAGTTACAAGACAGGGTTCGGCTACGAGCAGTACTTC
-,TRBJ2-1,TRBV27,-,CASSLKAYAEQFF,TGTGCCAGCAGTTTAAAAGCGTACGCCGAGCAGTTCTTC
-,TRBJ2-4,TRBV6-9,-,CASSPRGAVSKNIQYF,TGTGCCAGCAGCCCCCGTGGGGCGGTTTCCAAAAACATTCAGTACTTC
-,TRBJ2-5,TRBV19,-,CASSISLAREETQYF,TGTGCCAGTAGTATATCGTTAGCGAGGGAAGAGACCCAGTACTTC
-,TRBJ1-4,TRBV4-2,TRBD1,CASSLSGTGVEKLFF,TGTGCCAGCAGCCTCTCCGGGACAGGGGTAGAAAAACTGTTTTTT
once,TRBJ2-5,TRBV9,-,CASSAGSQEGETQYF,TGTGCCAGCAGCGCCGGATCTCAGGAGGGGGAGACCCAGTACTTC
-,TRBJ2-2,TRBV9,-,CASSVRGTDTGELFF,TGTGCCAGCAGCGTACGGGGGACGGACACCGGGGAGCTGTTTTTT
-,TRBJ2-5,TRBV5-1,-,CASSFLRTGETQYF,TGCGCCAGCAGTTTCTTACGGACTGGAGAGACCCAGTACTTC
-,TRBJ1-4,TRBV28,TRBD1,CASTSPGDRHEKLFF,TGTGCCAGCACCTCCCCCGGGGACAGACATGAAAAACTGTTTTTT
-,TRBJ1-5,TRBV27,-,CASSPWGGNQPQHF,TGTGCCAGCAGTCCCTGGGGGGGTAATCAGCCCCAGCATTTT
-,TRBJ2-7,TRBV7-8,TRBD2,CASSLYSGGAGEQYF,TGTGCCAGCAGCTTATATAGCGGGGGGGCCGGCGAGCAGTACTTC
-,TRBJ2-7,TRBV28,TRBD1,CASTSGDRAYEQYF,TGTGCCAGCACAAGCGGGGACAGGGCCTACGAGCAGTACTTC
-,TRBJ1-2,TRBV6-1,-,CASSDGTGNYGYTF,TGTGCCAGCAGTGATGGAACGGGGAACTATGGCTACACCTTC
-,TRBJ1-1,TRBV24-1,-,CATSDPSKTKAFF,TGTGCCACCAGTGACCCGTCCAAGACTAAAGCTTTCTTT
-,TRBJ2-5,TRBV11-2,TRBD1,CASSLGGGLEYF,TGTGCCAGCAGCTTAGGAGGGGGCCTGGAGTACTTC
-,TRBJ1-2,TRBV11-1,-,CASSLTAGASGYTF,TGTGCCAGCAGCTTAACAGCAGGGGCCTCTGGCTACACCTTC
medium-sized,TRBJ2-7,TRBV9,TRBD2,CASSVGGGRDEQYF,TGTGCCAGCAGCGTAGGAGGCGGGAGGGACGAGCAGTACTTC
-,TRBJ1-5,TRBV7-6,-,CASSLGQSNQPQHF,TGTGCCAGCAGCTTAGGGCAGAGCAATCAGCCCCAGCATTTT
-,TRBJ2-1,TRBV6-5,TRBD1,CASGTVNNEQFF,TGTGCCAGCGGGACAGTCAACAATGAGCAGTTCTTC
-,TRBJ1-5,TRBV9,-,CASSVDGASNQPQHF,TGTGCCAGCAGCGTAGATGGGGCAAGCAATCAGCCCCAGCATTTT
-,TRBJ2-2,TRBV5-1,TRBD2,CASSRGLAGGRTGELFF,TGCGCCAGCAGCCGAGGACTAGCGGGGGGGCGAACCGGGGAGCTGTTTTTT
-,TRBJ2-7,TRBV9,TRBD2,CASSVDGGLAGFSYEQYF,TGTGCCAGCAGCGTAGATGGGGGACTAGCGGGATTCTCCTACGAGCAGTACTTC
-,TRBJ2-1,TRBV28,TRBD1,CASWDRTYNEQFF,TGTGCCAGCTGGGACAGGACTTACAATGAGCAGTTCTTC
-,TRBJ2-7,TRBV28,-,CATTESSYEQYF,TGTGCCACTACAGAGAGCTCCTACGAGCAGTACTTC
many,TRBJ2-1,TRBV6-5,TRBD1,CASSYSNRGPYNEQFF,TGTGCCAGCAGTTACAGCAACAGGGGTCCTTACAATGAGCAGTTCTTC
-,TRBJ2-3,TRBV27,TRBD2,CASSGIAGGNTQYF,TGTGCCAGCAGTGGGATAGCGGGGGGGAATACGCAGTATTTT
-,TRBJ2-3,TRBV7-9,-,CASSLLFGGAADTQYF,TGTGCCAGCAGCTTATTATTCGGCGGGGCCGCAGATACGCAGTATTTT
-,TRBJ1-5,TRBV20-1,-,CSASEGVQPQHF,TGCAGTGCTAGTGAGGGAGTCCAGCCCCAGCATTTT
-,TRBJ1-5,TRBV5-5,-,CASSLSGVGQPQHF,TGTGCCAGCAGCTTGTCGGGGGTCGGGCAGCCCCAGCATTTT
-,TRBJ2-5,TRBV7-2,-,CASSSLPGSRETQYF,TGTGCCAGCAGCTCCCTCCCGGGGAGTCGCGAGACCCAGTACTTC
-,TRBJ2-5,TRBV10-3,TRBD2,CAISATSGGAMEMETQYF,TGTGCCATCAGTGCGACTAGCGGGGGGGCGATGGAAATGGAGACCCAGTACTTC
many,TRBJ2-7,TRBV13,-,CASSPAESGRYEQYF,TGTGCCAGCAGCCCCGCGGAGTCGGGTCGCTACGAGCAGTACTTC
-,TRBJ1-1,TRBV7-9,TRBD1,CASSRNRGVNTEAFF,TGTGCCAGCAGCCGTAACAGGGGCGTAAACACTGAAGCTTTCTTT
few,TRBJ2-7,TRBV5-1,-,CASRVVQGTYEQYF,TGCGCCAGCAGGGTGGTGCAGGGAACCTACGAGCAGTACTTC
-,TRBJ2-7,TRBV18,TRBD1,CASSSNTGTGKSFSYEQYF,TGTGCCAGCTCATCGAATACCGGGACAGGGAAAAGCTTCTCCTACGAGCAGTACTTC
-,TRBJ2-3,TRBV15,-,CATVLDRATDTQYF,TGTGCCACCGTACTGGACAGAGCCACAGATACGCAGTATTTT
-,TRBJ2-2,TRBV7-7,TRBD1,CASSFGTGGTGELFF,TGTGCCAGCAGCTTCGGGACAGGAGGTACCGGGGAGCTGTTTTTT
-,TRBJ1-5,TRBV28,-,CASSSRQSNQPQHF,TGTGCCAGCAGTTCCAGACAGAGCAATCAGCCCCAGCATTTT